This TCR beta chain was profiled in a study of beta chain features in type 1 diabetes. Study-wide results and limits: In type 1 diabetes patients, VDJ junctions had fewer insertions; deletions at these junctions were more frequent.

This clone appeared a few times. As yet, its antigen is unknown. Of the isolated RNA, all was reverse transcribed, and so the sequenced material was expressed TCRB transcripts. About 3.7 million reads on average were seen across naive, central memory and regulatory T cell samples. Data came from immunoSEQ multiplex PCR; TCRdb stores just in-frame clones and leaves some out. The sample has some 410,000 clones; 11% are singletons. This TCR derives from a woman in her late teens or twenties in good health. Material: naive CD4+ T cells from blood.

DNA of the CDR3: TGTGCCAGCAGCGTAGGACTAGCGGGGTCCCAAGAGACCCAGTACTTC. Amino acids: CASSVGLAGSQETQYF. The chain recombines TRBV9 with TRBJ2-5; 11 nucleotides line up with TRBD2. J was trimmed by 1 base and V by 0 bases; bases with no gene match: 2. The CDR3 is 16 residues long. CDR1 and CDR2 from the germline V gene are SGDLS and YYNGEE.